Listed below are T cell receptor beta chains from one sample, sequenced in a study of cytomegalovirus exposure and HLA in healthy donors. The repertoire was sequenced with immunoSEQ multiplex PCR; TCRdb's copy has only in-frame clones and lacks some. The data hold 100,000 to 120,000 clones, with around 85% observed a single time. The sequencing sample was made of PBMCs. These receptors originate from a man aged 25 to 40 in good health and CMV-seropositive. CDR3s include the opening cysteine and the closing phenylalanine or tryptophan. D genes are given only for firm matches. Expanded clones get a size class; other rows say once, few or many, or leave the size out.

D gene,clone size,V gene,J gene,CDR3 protein,CDR3 DNA
TRBD1,-,TRBV10-2,TRBJ2-3,CASRRDRGSDTQYF,TGCGCCAGCAGGCGGGACAGGGGATCAGATACGCAGTATTTT
TRBD1,-,TRBV28,TRBJ2-7,CASSGQGVYYEQYF,TGTGCCAGCAGCGGACAGGGAGTCTACTACGAGCAGTACTTC
TRBD1,-,TRBV6-5,TRBJ2-7,CASSYSIQGAYEQYF,TGTGCCAGCAGTTACAGCATACAGGGGGCCTACGAGCAGTACTTC
-,-,TRBV2,TRBJ2-7,CASSEAQQGGEQYF,TGTGCCAGCAGTGAAGCGCAACAGGGCGGCGAGCAGTACTTC
TRBD1,-,TRBV6-4,TRBJ2-3,CASSDGTGDTDTQYF,TGTGCCAGCAGTGACGGGACAGGGGACACAGATACGCAGTATTTT
TRBD2,-,TRBV5-1,TRBJ2-3,CASSRTLAGGTDTQYF,TGCGCCAGCAGCCGCACTCTGGCGGGGGGCACAGATACGCAGTATTTT
TRBD2,-,TRBV5-1,TRBJ2-4,CASSSPGGPDIQYF,TGCGCCAGCAGCTCACCGGGGGGGCCGGACATTCAGTACTTC
-,-,TRBV4-1,TRBJ2-5,CASSSAYFQETQYF,TGCGCCAGCAGCTCCGCCTATTTCCAAGAGACCCAGTACTTC
-,-,TRBV2,TRBJ2-7,CASKARVLGSYEQYF,TGTGCCAGCAAAGCGAGGGTTTTGGGGTCCTACGAGCAGTACTTC
-,-,TRBV4-1,TRBJ1-1,CASSQHEHTEAFF,TGCGCCAGCAGCCAACATGAGCACACTGAAGCTTTCTTT
TRBD1,few,TRBV5-1,TRBJ1-2,CASSFRQGNYGYTF,TGCGCCAGCAGCTTTCGACAGGGGAACTATGGCTACACCTTC
-,once,TRBV2,TRBJ2-7,CASSEVAGATYEQYF,TGTGCCAGCAGTGAAGTGGCGGGCGCAACCTACGAGCAGTACTTC
-,-,TRBV4-1,TRBJ2-7,CASSQAGYYEQYF,TGCGCCAGCAGCCAAGCAGGGTACTACGAGCAGTACTTC
-,-,TRBV5-6,TRBJ2-1,CASSPRKGAPSRAYNEQFF,TGTGCCAGCAGTCCACGAAAAGGGGCCCCGTCCAGGGCATACAATGAGCAGTTCTTC
TRBD2,-,TRBV2,TRBJ2-5,CASSEAGTRGETQYF,TGTGCCAGCAGTGAAGCAGGGACTAGGGGGGAGACCCAGTACTTC
-,few,TRBV4-1,TRBJ1-3,CASSQGTGLNTIYF,TGCGCCAGCAGCCAAGGTACGGGGTTAAACACCATATATTTT
-,-,TRBV10-3,TRBJ1-1,CAISEFDPGLSTEAFF,TGTGCCATCAGTGAGTTTGATCCAGGTCTGAGCACTGAAGCTTTCTTT
TRBD1,-,TRBV5-6,TRBJ1-5,CASSPGGTGGDQPQHF,TGTGCCAGCAGCCCCGGCGGCACAGGGGGCGACCAGCCCCAGCATTTT
-,-,TRBV10-3,TRBJ1-1,CAISESGGAVMNTEAFF,TGTGCCATCAGTGAGTCGGGGGGGGCAGTTATGAACACTGAAGCTTTCTTT
TRBD1,-,TRBV9,TRBJ2-3,CASSVTGGPDTQYF,TGTGCCAGCAGTGTTACAGGGGGTCCAGATACGCAGTATTTT
-,-,TRBV18,TRBJ2-1,CASSPASLDEQFF,TGTGCCAGCTCACCGGCCAGTCTGGATGAGCAGTTCTTC
TRBD1,-,TRBV19,TRBJ1-2,CASSQTGGEDERGYTF,TGTGCCAGTAGCCAGACAGGGGGCGAGGATGAAAGAGGCTACACCTTC
-,-,TRBV5-1,TRBJ1-3,CASSLGQANSGNTIYF,TGCGCCAGCAGCTTGGGACAGGCCAACTCTGGAAACACCATATATTTT
-,-,TRBV5-1,TRBJ2-3,CASSLDAPQRDTQYF,TGCGCCAGCAGCTTGGACGCGCCTCAGCGAGATACGCAGTATTTT
TRBD1,-,TRBV6-5,TRBJ2-7,CASSSSGTGGMYEQYF,TGTGCCAGCAGTTCCTCCGGGACAGGGGGAATGTACGAGCAGTACTTC
TRBD1,-,TRBV7-6,TRBJ1-4,CASSWGQREKLFF,TGTGCCAGCAGTTGGGGACAGAGGGAAAAACTGTTTTTT
-,few,TRBV28,TRBJ2-1,CASRLGSGNEQFF,TGTGCCAGCAGGTTGGGTTCGGGCAATGAGCAGTTCTTC
TRBD2,once,TRBV28,TRBJ2-6,CASSLLSGSGANVLTF,TGTGCCAGCAGTTTACTTAGCGGGTCTGGGGCCAACGTCCTGACTTTC
TRBD1,few,TRBV28,TRBJ1-3,CASSLWGQGALGNTIYF,TGTGCCAGCAGTTTATGGGGACAGGGGGCGCTTGGAAACACCATATATTTT
-,-,TRBV6-1,TRBJ1-1,CASSVNRVLSLNTEAFF,TGTGCCAGCAGTGTGAACAGGGTCTTAAGCCTGAACACTGAAGCTTTCTTT
TRBD1,-,TRBV27,TRBJ2-7,CASSSGKPGQGSHEQYF,TGTGCCAGCAGTTCCGGAAAACCGGGACAGGGATCCCACGAGCAGTACTTC
TRBD2,-,TRBV5-1,TRBJ2-7,CASSLSGVTYEQYF,TGCGCCAGCAGCTTGAGCGGGGTCACCTACGAGCAGTACTTC
TRBD1,-,TRBV4-1,TRBJ2-7,CASSQERTGLYEQYF,TGCGCCAGCAGCCAAGAAAGGACAGGGCTCTACGAGCAGTACTTC
-,-,TRBV6-5,TRBJ2-1,CASSYSIRGAPFF,TGTGCCAGCAGTTACTCAATCCGGGGGGCCCCATTCTTC
TRBD1,-,TRBV5-6,TRBJ2-1,CASRRGQGAYNEQFF,TGTGCCAGCAGGCGGGGACAGGGGGCCTACAATGAGCAGTTCTTC
-,-,TRBV10-3,TRBJ2-7,CAIGPGSGAYEQYF,TGTGCCATCGGCCCCGGCAGCGGAGCCTACGAGCAGTACTTC
-,few,TRBV19,TRBJ1-1,CASSMAADTEAFF,TGTGCCAGTAGTATGGCGGCGGACACTGAAGCTTTCTTT
-,-,TRBV7-8,TRBJ2-2,CASSPGVTGELFF,TGTGCCAGCAGCCCAGGGGTTACCGGGGAGCTGTTTTTT
TRBD1,-,TRBV28,TRBJ1-1,CASSLSGGQGFTEAFF,TGTGCCAGCAGTTTATCAGGGGGACAAGGTTTTACTGAAGCTTTCTTT
-,-,TRBV4-3,TRBJ2-1,CASSQQGITPYNEQFF,TGCGCCAGCAGCCAACAGGGGATAACGCCCTACAATGAGCAGTTCTTC
-,-,TRBV30,TRBJ2-2,CAWSPSVSGELFF,TGTGCCTGGAGCCCTTCGGTCTCCGGGGAGCTGTTTTTT
TRBD1,-,TRBV27,TRBJ2-1,CASGPTGAYNEQFF,TGTGCCAGCGGTCCGACAGGGGCCTACAATGAGCAGTTCTTC
-,once,TRBV7-8,TRBJ2-2,CASSQGGGRSAGELFF,TGTGCCAGCAGCCAGGGGGGCGGACGGTCCGCCGGGGAGCTGTTTTTT
-,-,TRBV5-4,TRBJ1-3,CASSPETGHSGNTIYF,TGTGCCAGCAGCCCTGAGACAGGCCATTCTGGAAACACCATATATTTT
TRBD2,-,TRBV2,TRBJ2-5,CASRNSGGAPETQYF,TGTGCCAGCAGGAATAGCGGGGGGGCCCCTGAGACCCAGTACTTC
-,-,TRBV4-1,TRBJ1-3,CASSQEMGGNTIYF,TGCGCCAGCAGCCAAGAAATGGGGGGGAACACCATATATTTT
-,-,TRBV5-1,TRBJ2-7,CASSLDRSYEQYF,TGCGCCAGCAGCTTAGACAGAAGTTACGAGCAGTACTTC
-,few,TRBV2,TRBJ2-6,CASSTGSGANVLTF,TGTGCCAGCAGTACAGGTTCTGGGGCCAACGTCCTGACTTTC
-,few,TRBV19,TRBJ2-7,CASSTSGRGREYF,TGTGCCAGTAGTACCTCCGGAAGAGGTCGCGAGTACTTC
TRBD1,-,TRBV6-1,TRBJ2-2,CASTQDRARTGELFF,TGTGCCAGCACCCAGGACAGGGCTCGAACCGGGGAGCTGTTTTTT
-,-,TRBV27,TRBJ2-7,CASSLLGDWGYF,TGTGCCAGCAGTTTATTGGGGGACTGGGGGTACTTC
-,-,TRBV5-4,TRBJ2-1,CASSLIGYNEQFF,TGTGCCAGCAGCTTGATCGGCTACAATGAGCAGTTCTTC
TRBD1,-,TRBV7-3,TRBJ1-4,CASRPPRQGAKTTNEKLFF,TGTGCCAGCAGACCACCTCGACAGGGGGCGAAGACAACTAATGAAAAACTGTTTTTT
-,-,TRBV28,TRBJ1-4,CASRSGHSNEKLFF,TGTGCCAGCAGATCCGGACACAGCAATGAAAAACTGTTTTTT
-,-,TRBV25-1,TRBJ1-3,CASSALYGGAGNTIYF,TGTGCCAGCAGTGCCCTGTATGGGGGCGCGGGAAACACCATATATTTT
-,-,TRBV5-1,TRBJ2-3,CASSLGTAPGTDTQYF,TGCGCCAGCAGCTTGGGGACAGCCCCGGGCACAGATACGCAGTATTTT
-,once,TRBV5-1,TRBJ1-2,CASSLDGPGLNYGYTF,TGCGCCAGCAGCTTGGATGGTCCGGGACTTAACTATGGCTACACCTTC
TRBD1,once,TRBV11-3,TRBJ2-5,CASSLGTSGGGQETQYF,TGTGCCAGCAGCTTAGGAACCTCAGGGGGCGGACAAGAGACCCAGTACTTC
TRBD1,-,TRBV6-6,TRBJ2-7,CASTDRDRGPYEQYF,TGTGCCAGCACTGACCGGGACAGGGGCCCGTACGAGCAGTACTTC